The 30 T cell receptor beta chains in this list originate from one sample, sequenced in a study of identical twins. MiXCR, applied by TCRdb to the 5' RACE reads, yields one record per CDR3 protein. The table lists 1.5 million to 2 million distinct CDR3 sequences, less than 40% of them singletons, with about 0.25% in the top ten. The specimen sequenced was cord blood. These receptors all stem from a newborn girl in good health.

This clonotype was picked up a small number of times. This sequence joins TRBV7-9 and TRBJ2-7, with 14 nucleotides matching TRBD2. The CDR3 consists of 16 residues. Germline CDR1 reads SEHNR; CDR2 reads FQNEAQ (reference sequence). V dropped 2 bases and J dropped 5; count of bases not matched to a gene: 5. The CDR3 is CASSLPGLAGAHEQYF. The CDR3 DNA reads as TGTGCCAGCAGCTTACCGGGACTAGCGGGGGCCCACGAGCAGTACTTC.

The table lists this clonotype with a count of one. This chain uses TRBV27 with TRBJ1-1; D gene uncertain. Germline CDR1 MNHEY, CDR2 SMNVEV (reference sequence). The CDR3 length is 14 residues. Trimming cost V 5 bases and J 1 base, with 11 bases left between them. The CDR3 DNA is TGTGCCAGCAGTGTAGGTAGGTGGAACACTGAAGCTTTCTTT. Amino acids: CASSVGRWNTEAFF.

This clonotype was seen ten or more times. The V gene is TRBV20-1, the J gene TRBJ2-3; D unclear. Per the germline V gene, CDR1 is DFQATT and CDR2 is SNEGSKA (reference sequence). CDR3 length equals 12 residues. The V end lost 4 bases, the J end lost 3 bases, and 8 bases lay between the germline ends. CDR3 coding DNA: TGCAGTGCTACCCCCGCGACAGATACGCAGTATTTT. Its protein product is CSATPATDTQYF.

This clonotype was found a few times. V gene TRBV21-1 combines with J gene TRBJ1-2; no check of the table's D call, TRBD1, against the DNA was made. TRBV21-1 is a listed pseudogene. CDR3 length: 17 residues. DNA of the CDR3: TGTGCCAGCAGCAAAGATACTGGGGCAGGGAGGAACTATGGCTACACCTTC. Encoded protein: CASSKDTGAGRNYGYTF.

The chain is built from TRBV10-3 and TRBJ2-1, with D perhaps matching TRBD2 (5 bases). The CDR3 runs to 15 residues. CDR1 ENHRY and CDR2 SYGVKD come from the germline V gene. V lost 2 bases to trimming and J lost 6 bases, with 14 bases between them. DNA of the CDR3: TGTGCCATCAGTGAGCCCGGGGAATGGGGCAATGAGCAGTTCTTC. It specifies CAISEPGEWGNEQFF.

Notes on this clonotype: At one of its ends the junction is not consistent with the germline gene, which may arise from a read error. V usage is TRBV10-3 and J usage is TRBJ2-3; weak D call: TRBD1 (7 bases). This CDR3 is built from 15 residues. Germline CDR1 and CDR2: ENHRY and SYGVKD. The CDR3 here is CAFSGGGMITDTQYF. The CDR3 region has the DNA TGTGCCTTCAGTGGAGGGGGCATGATAACAGATACGCAGTATTTT.

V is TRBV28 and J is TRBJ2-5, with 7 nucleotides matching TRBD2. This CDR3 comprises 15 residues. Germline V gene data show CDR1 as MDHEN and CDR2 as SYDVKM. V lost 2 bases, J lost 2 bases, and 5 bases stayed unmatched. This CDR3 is CASSLGREIQETQYF. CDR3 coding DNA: TGTGCCAGCAGTTTAGGGCGGGAGATACAAGAGACCCAGTACTTC.

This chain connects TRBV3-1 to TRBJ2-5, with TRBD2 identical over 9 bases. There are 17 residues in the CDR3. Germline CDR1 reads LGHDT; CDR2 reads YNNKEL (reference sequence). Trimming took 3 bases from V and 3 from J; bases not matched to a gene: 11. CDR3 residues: CASSHEVSTSGKETQYF. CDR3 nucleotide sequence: TGTGCCAGCAGCCATGAAGTTTCGACTAGCGGTAAAGAGACCCAGTACTTC.

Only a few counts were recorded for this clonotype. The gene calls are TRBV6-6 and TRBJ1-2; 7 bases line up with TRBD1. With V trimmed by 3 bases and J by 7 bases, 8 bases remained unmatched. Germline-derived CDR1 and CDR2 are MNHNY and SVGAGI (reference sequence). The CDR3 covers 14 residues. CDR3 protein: CASSYPAQGGGYTF. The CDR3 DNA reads TGTGCCAGCAGTTATCCTGCGCAGGGGGGTGGCTACACCTTC.

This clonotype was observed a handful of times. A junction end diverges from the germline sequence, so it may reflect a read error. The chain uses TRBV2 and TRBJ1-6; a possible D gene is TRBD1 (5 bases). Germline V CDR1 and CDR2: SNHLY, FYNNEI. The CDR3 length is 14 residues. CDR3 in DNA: TGTGCCAGCAGTGATCTCAGGGTGAATTCACCCCCCCACTTT. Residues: CASSDLRVNSPPHF. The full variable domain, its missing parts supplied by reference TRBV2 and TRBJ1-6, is EPEVTQTPSHQVTQMGQEVILRCVPISNHLYFYWYRQILGQKVEFLVSFYNNEISEKSEIFDDQFSVERPDGSNFTLKIRSTKLEDSAMYFCASSDLRVNSPPHFGNGTRLTVT.

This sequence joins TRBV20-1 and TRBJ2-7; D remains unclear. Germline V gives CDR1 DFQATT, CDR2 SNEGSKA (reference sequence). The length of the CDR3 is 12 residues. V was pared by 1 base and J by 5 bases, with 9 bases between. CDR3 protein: CSARANTNEQYF. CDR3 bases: TGCAGTGCTAGAGCGAATACAAACGAGCAGTACTTC.

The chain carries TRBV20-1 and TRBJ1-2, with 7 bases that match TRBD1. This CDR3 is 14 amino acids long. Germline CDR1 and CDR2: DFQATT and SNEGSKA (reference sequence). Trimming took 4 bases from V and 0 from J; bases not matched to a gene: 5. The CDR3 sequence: CSANQGGSNYGYTF. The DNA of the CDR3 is TGCAGTGCTAACCAGGGGGGCTCTAACTATGGCTACACCTTC.

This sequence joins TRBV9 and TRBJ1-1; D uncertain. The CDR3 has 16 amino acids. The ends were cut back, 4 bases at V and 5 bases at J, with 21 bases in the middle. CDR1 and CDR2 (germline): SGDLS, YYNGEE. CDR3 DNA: TGTGCCAGCAGCCCTGGCCCCGGGCGGTCTTCTACTGAAGCTTTCTTT. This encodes CASSPGPGRSSTEAFF. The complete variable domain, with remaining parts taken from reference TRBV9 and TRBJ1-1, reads DSGVTQTPKHLITATGQRVTLRCSPRSGDLSVYWYQQSLDQGLQFLIQYYNGEERAKGNILERFSAQQFPDLHSELNLSSLELGDSALYFCASSPGPGRSSTEAFFGQGTRLTVV.

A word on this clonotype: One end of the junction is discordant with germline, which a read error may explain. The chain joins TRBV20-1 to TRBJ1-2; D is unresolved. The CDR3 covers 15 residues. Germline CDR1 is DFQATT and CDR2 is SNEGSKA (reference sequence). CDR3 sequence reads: CGASSWQITNYGYTF. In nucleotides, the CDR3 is TGCGGTGCTAGCTCGTGGCAGATAACTAACTATGGCTACACCTTC.

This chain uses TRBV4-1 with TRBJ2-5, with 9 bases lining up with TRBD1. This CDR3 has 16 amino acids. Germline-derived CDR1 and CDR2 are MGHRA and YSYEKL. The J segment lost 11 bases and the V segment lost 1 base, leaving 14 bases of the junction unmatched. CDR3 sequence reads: CASSQVGQGAYNEQYF. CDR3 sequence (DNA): TGCGCCAGCAGCCAAGTGGGACAGGGAGCCTACAATGAGCAGTACTTC.

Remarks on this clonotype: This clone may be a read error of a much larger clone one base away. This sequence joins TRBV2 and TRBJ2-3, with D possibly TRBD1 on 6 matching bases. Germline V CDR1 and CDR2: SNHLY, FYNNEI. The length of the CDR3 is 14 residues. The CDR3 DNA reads TGTGCCAGCAGGGCCAGGGGCATCACAGATACGCACTATTTT. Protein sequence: CASRARGITDTHYF.

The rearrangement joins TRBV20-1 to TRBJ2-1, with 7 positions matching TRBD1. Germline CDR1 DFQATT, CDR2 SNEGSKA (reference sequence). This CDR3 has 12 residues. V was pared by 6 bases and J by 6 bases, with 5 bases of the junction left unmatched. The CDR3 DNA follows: TGCAGTGCCCTGGCAGGGGGCAATGAGCAGTTCTTC. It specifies CSALAGGNEQFF.

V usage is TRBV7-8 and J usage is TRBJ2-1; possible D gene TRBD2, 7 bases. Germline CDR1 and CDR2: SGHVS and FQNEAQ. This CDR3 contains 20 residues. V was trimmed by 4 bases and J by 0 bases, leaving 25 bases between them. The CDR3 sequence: CASSSNWGGLSRSSYNEQFF. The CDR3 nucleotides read TGTGCCAGCAGCTCAAACTGGGGGGGCCTATCCCGGAGCTCCTACAATGAGCAGTTCTTC.

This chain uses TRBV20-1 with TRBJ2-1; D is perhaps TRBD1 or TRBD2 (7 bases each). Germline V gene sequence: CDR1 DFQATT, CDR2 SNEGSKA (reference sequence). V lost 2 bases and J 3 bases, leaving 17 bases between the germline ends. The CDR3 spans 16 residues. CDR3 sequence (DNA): TGCAGTGCTAGATCCCCAACAGGGGACTACTACAATGAGCAGTTCTTC. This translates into CSARSPTGDYYNEQFF.

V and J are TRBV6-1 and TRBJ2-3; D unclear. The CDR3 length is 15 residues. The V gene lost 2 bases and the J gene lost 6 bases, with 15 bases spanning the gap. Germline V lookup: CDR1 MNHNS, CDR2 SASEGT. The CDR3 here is CASSESWTDGDTQYF. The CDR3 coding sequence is TGTGCCAGCAGTGAATCCTGGACGGACGGGGATACGCAGTATTTT.

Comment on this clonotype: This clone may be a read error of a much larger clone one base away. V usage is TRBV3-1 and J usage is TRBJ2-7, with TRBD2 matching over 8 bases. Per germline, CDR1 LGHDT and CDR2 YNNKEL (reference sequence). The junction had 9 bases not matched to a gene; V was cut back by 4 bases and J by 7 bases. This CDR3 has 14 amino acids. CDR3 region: CASSPVAGLNEQYF. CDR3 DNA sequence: TGTGCCAGCAGCCCCGTAGCGGGATTGAATGAGCAGTACTTC.

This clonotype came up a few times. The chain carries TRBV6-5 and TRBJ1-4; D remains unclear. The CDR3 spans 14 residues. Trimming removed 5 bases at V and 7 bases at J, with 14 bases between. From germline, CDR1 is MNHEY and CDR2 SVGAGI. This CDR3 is CASSENTRFEKLFF. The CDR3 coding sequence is TGTGCCAGCAGTGAAAATACCCGCTTTGAAAAACTGTTTTTT.

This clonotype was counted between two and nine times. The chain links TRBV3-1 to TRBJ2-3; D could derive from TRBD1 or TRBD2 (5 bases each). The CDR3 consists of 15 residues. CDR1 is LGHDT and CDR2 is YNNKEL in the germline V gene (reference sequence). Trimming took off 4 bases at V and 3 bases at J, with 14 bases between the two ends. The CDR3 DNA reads TGTGCCAGCAGCCTCGTCATGGGACCTACAGATACGCAGTATTTT. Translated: CASSLVMGPTDTQYF.

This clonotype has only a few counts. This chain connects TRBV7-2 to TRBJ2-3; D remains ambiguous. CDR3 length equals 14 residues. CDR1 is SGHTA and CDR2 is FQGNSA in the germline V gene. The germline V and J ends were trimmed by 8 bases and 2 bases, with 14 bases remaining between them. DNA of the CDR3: TGTGCCAGCCAAAGTCCAGGTGCCACAGATACGCAGTATTTT. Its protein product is CASQSPGATDTQYF.

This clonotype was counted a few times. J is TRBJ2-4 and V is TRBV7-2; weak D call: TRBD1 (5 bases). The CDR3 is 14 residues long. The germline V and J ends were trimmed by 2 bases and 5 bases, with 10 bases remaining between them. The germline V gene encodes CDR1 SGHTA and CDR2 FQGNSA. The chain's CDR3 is CASSLLVRENIQYF. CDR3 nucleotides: TGTGCCAGCAGCTTATTGGTCAGGGAAAACATTCAGTACTTC.

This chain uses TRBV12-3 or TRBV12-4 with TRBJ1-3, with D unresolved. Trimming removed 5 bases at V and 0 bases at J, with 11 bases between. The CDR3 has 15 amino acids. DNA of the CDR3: TGTGCCAGCAGTGACCTGGGTCACTCTGGAAACACCATATATTTT. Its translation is CASSDLGHSGNTIYF.

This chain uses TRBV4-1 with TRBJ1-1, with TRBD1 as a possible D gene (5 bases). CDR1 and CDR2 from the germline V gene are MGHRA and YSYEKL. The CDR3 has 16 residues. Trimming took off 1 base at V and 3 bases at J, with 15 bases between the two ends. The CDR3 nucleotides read TGCGCCAGCAGCCAAGGCTTGGCAGGGCGGTACACTGAAGCTTTCTTT. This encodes CASSQGLAGRYTEAFF.

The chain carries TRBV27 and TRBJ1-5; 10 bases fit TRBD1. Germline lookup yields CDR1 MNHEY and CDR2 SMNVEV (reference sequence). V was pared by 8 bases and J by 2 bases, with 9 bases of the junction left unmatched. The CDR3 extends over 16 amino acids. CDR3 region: CASSPWGTGGNQPQHF. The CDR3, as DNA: TGTGCCAGCTCCCCCTGGGGGACAGGGGGCAATCAGCCCCAGCATTTT.

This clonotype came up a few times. In DNA form, the CDR3 reads TGTGCCAGCAGTTTGTCGGGAGCTAGCGGGAGGGGAGAGCAGTACTTC. Its protein product is CASSLSGASGRGEQYF. The chain recombines TRBV12-3 or TRBV12-4 with TRBJ2-7; 12 bases line up with TRBD2. The V and J ends lost 3 bases and 7 bases, in that order; junction bases with no gene match: 10. The CDR3 runs 16 residues.

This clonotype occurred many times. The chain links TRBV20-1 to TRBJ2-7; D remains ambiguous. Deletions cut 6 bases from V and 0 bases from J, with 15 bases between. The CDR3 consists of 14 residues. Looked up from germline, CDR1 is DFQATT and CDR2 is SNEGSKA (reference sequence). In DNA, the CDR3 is TGCAGTGCCCCATGGGCAGTTAGCTCCTACGAGCAGTACTTC. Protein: CSAPWAVSSYEQYF.